Only one count was recorded for the clone carrying this T cell receptor (beta chain). After removal of 5 bases from V and 2 bases from J, the junction contained 9 bases not matched to a gene. The CDR3 is 17 residues long. Germline V gene lookup returns CDR1 SGHVS and CDR2 FNYEAQ. Profiling relied on immunoSEQ multiplex PCR, and the TCRdb table lists in-frame clones only, not all of them. There are 150,000 to 200,000 clones in the sample; approximately 92% occur only once, and over 1.1% lies in the top ten. This sample was taken from a study of control samples from healthy donors and cancer patients. The chain couples TRBV7-6 to TRBJ1-5, with 10 positions matching TRBD1. This TCR was sampled from a man aged 30-40 years in good health. Sequencing was carried out using blood. The CDR3 coding sequence is TGTGCCAGCAGCCTGGGACAGGGGAGAGGGGGCAATCAGCCCCAGCATTTT. It yields the protein CASSLGQGRGGNQPQHF.